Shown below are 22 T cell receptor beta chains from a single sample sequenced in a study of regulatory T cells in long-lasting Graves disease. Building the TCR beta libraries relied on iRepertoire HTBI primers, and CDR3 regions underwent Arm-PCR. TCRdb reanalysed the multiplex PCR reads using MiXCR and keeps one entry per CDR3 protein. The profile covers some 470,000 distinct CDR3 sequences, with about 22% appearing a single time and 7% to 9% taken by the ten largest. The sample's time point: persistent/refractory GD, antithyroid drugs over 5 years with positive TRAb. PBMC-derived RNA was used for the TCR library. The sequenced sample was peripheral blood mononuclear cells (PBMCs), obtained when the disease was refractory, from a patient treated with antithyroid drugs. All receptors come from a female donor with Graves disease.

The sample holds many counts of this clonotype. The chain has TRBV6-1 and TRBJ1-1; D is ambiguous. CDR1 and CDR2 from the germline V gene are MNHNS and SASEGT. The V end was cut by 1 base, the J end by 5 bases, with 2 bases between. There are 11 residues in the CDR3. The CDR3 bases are TGTGCCAGCAGTGAAGGAACTGAAGCTTTCTTT. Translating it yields CASSEGTEAFF.

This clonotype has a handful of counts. This chain's CDR3 is CASRLTGTAYNSPLHF. The CDR3 region has the DNA TGTGCCAGTAGATTGACAGGGACGGCCTATAATTCACCCCTCCACTTT. This chain uses TRBV19 with TRBJ1-6, with 7 bases matching TRBD1. This CDR3 comprises 16 residues. CDR1 is LNHDA and CDR2 is SQIVND in the germline V gene (reference sequence). The V and J ends lost 6 bases and 2 bases, in that order; junction bases with no gene match: 7.

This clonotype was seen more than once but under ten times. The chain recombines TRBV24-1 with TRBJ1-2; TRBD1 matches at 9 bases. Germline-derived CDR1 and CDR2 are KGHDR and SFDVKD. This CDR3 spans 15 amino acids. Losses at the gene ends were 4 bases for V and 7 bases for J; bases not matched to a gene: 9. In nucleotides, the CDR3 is TGTGCCACCAGTGACCCCGGGACAGGGCCTGGTGGCTACACCTTC. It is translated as CATSDPGTGPGGYTF.

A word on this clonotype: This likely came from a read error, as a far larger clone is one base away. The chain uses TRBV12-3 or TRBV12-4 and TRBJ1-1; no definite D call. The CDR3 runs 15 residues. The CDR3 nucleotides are TGTGCCAGCAGTCCCTTGGGCGGCGGCGACACTGAAGCTCTCTTT. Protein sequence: CASSPLGGGDTEALF.

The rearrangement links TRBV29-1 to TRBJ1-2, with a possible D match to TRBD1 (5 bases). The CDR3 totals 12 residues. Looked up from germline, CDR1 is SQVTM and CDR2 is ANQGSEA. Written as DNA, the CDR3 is TGCAGTACCGTAACGGGGCATCGCGGCTACACCTTC. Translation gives CSTVTGHRGYTF.

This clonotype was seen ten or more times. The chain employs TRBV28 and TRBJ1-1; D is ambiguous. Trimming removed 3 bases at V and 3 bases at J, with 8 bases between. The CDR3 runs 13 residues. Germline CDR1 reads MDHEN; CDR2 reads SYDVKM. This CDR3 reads CASSFYGYTEAFF. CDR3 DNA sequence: TGTGCCAGCAGTTTTTATGGGTACACTGAAGCTTTCTTT.

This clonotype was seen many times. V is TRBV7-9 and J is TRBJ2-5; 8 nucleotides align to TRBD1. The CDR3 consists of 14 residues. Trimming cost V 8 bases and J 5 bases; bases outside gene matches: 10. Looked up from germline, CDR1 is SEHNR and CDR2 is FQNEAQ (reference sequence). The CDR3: CASCLQGACETQYF. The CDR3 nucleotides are TGTGCCAGCTGCCTCCAGGGGGCTTGTGAGACCCAGTACTTC.

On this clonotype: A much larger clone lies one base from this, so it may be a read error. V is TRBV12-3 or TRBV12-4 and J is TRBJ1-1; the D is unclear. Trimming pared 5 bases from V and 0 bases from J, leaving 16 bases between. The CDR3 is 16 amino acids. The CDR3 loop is CASSPTESLMNTEAFF. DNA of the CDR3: TGTGCCAGCAGTCCTACAGAGTCACTAATGAACACTGAAGCTTTCTTT.

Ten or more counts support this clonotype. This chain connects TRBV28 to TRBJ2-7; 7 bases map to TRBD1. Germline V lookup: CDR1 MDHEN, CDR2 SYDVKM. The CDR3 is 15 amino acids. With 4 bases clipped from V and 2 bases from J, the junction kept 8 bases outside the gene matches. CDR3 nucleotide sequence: TGTGCCAGCAGTTCTCACCCGGACAGGACCTACGAGCAGTACTTC. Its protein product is CASSSHPDRTYEQYF.

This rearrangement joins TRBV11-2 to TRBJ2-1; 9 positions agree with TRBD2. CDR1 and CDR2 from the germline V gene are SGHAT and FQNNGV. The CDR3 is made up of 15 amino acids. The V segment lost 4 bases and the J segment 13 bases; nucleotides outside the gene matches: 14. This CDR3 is CASSSGTSRRASQFF. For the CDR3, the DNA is TGTGCCAGCAGCTCCGGGACTAGCAGACGAGCGAGTCAGTTCTTC.

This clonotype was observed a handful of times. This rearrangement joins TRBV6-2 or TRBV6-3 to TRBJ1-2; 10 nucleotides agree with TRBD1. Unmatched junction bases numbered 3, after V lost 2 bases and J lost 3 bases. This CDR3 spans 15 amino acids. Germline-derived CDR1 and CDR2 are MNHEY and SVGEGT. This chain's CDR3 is CASSYAGTGDYGYTF. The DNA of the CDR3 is TGTGCCAGCAGTTACGCCGGGACAGGGGACTATGGCTACACCTTC.

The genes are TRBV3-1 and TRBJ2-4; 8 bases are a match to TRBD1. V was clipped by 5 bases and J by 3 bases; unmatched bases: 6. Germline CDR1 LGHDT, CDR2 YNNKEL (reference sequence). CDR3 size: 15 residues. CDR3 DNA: TGTGCCAGCAGCTATCTAGACAGGGGCAAAAACATTCAGTACTTC. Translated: CASSYLDRGKNIQYF.

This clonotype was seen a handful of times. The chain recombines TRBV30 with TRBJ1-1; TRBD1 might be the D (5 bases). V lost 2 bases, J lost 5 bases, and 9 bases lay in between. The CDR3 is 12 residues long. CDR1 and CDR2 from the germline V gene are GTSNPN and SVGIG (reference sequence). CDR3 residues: CAWSSGGTEAFF. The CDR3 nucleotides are TGTGCCTGGAGTTCGGGGGGGACTGAAGCTTTCTTT.

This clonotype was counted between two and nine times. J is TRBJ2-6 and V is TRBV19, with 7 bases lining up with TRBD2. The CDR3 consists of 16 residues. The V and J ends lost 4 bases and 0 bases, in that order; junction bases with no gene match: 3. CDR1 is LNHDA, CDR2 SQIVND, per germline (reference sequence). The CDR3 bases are TGTGCCAGTAGTAGAGGGAGGGGCTCTGGGGCCAACGTCCTGACTTTC. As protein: CASSRGRGSGANVLTF. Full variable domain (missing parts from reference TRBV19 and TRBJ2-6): DGGITQSPKYLFRKEGQNVTLSCEQNLNHDAMYWYRQDPGQGLRLIYYSQIVNDFQKGDIAEGYSVSREKKESFPLTVTSAQKNPTAFYLCASSRGRGSGANVLTFGAGSRLTVL.

The CDR3 DNA reads TGTGCCAGCACCAACCGGGTAGAAGCTTTCTTT. This codes for CASTNRVEAFF. The chain couples TRBV11-1 to TRBJ1-1; unclear D gene. CDR3 length: 11 amino acids. The germline V and J ends were trimmed by 7 bases and 8 bases, with 11 bases remaining between them. Germline assignment: CDR1 SGHAT and CDR2 FQDESV (reference sequence).

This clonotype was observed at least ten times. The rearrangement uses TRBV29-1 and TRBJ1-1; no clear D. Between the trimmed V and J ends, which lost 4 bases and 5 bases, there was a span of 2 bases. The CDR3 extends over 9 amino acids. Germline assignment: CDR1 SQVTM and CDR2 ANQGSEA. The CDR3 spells CSVGTEAFF. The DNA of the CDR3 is TGCAGCGTTGGAACTGAAGCTTTCTTT.

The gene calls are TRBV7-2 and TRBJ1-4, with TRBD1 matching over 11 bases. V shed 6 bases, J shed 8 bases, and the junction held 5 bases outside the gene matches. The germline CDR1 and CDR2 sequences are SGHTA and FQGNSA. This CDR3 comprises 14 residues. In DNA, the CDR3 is TGTGCCAGCAGGCCCGGGACAGGGGGAGAAAAACTGTTTTTT. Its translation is CASRPGTGGEKLFF.

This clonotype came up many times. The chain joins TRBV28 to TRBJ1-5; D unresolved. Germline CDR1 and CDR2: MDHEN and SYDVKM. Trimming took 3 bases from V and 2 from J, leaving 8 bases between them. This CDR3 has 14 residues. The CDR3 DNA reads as TGTGCCAGCAGTTTCACCGGGGGCAATCAGCCCCAGCATTTT. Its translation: CASSFTGGNQPQHF.

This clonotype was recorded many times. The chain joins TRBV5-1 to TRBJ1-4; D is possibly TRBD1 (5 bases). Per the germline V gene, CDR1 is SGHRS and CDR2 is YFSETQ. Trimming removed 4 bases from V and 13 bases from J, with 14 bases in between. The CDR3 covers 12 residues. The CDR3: CASSIQGGRLFF. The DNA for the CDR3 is TGCGCCAGCAGCATTCAGGGAGGGAGACTGTTTTTT.

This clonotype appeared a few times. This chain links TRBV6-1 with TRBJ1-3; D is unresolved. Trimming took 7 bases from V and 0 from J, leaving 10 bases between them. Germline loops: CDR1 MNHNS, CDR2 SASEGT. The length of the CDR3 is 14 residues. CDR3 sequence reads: CASTGLGSGNTIYF. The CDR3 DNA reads TGTGCCAGCACCGGCTTGGGCTCTGGAAACACCATATATTTT.

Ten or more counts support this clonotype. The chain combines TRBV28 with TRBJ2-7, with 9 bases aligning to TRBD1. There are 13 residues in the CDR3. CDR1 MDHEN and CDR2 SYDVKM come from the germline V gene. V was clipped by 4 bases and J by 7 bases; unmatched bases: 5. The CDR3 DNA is TGTGCCAGCAGTTACTCGGGGACAGGGGAGCAGTACTTC. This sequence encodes CASSYSGTGEQYF.

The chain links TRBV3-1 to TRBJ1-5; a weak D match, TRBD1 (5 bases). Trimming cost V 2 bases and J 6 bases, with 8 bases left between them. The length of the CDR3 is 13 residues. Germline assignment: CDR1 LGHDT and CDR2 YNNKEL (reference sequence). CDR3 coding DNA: TGTGCCAGCAGCCAACGGGGGAGTCAGCCCCAGCATTTT. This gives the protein CASSQRGSQPQHF. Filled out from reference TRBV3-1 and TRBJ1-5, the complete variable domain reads DTAVSQTPKYLVTQMGNDKSIKCEQNLGHDTMYWYKQDSKKFLKIMFSYNNKELIINETVPNRFSPKSPDKAHLNLHINSLELGDSAVYFCASSQRGSQPQHFGDGTRLSIL.